This T cell receptor (beta chain) was documented in a study of T-cell memory formation after mild COVID-19. Constant-segment primers and 5'RACE yielded cDNA libraries for TCR alpha and TCR beta, each carrying sample barcodes and UMIs. MiXCR was run by TCRdb on the 5' RACE reads, yielding one entry per CDR3 protein. This repertoire shows 350,000 to 400,000 distinct CDR3 sequences, about 21% found once; its top ten account for under 15%. This clonotype was observed a handful of times. Its target is unknown. This CDR3 comprises 11 residues. V dropped 4 bases and J dropped 6 bases, with 6 bases sitting between them. Germline assignment: CDR1 SNHLY and CDR2 FYNNEI. General study points: Pre-infection memory contained some responding clones, which suggested that cross-reactive memory had joined.

V is TRBV2 and J is TRBJ1-1; D ambiguous. The TCR was taken from an adult woman who had mild COVID-19 (a few samples of this study predate the infection). Cell type and time point are not known. Specimen: PBMCs or a T cell subset sorted from them (not recorded which). The CDR3 DNA sequence: TGTGCCAGCAGTGTCCAGGCTGAAGCTTTCTTT. Its protein is CASSVQAEAFF.